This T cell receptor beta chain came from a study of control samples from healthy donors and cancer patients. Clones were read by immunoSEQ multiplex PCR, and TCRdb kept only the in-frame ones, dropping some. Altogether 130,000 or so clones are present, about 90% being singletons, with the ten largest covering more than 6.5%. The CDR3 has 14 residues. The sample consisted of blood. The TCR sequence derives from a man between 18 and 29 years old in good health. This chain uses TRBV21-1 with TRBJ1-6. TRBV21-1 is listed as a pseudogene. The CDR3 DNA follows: TGTGCCAGCAGCAAAGGGGGAGAGAGGTATCCCCTCCACTTT. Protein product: CASSKGGERYPLHF.